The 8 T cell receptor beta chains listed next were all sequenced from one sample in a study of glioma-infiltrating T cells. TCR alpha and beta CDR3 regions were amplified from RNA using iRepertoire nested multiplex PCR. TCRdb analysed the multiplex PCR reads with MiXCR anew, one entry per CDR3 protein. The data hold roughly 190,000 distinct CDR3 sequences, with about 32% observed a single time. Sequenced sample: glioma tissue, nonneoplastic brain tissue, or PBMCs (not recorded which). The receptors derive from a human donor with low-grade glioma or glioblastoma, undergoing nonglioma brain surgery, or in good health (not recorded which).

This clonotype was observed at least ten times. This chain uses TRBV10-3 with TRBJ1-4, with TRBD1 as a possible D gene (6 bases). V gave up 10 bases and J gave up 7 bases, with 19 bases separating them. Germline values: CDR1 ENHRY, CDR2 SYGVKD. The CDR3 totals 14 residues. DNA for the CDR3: TGTGCCACCATGTCCGGGACACCTCCTGAAAAACTGTTTTTT. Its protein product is CATMSGTPPEKLFF.

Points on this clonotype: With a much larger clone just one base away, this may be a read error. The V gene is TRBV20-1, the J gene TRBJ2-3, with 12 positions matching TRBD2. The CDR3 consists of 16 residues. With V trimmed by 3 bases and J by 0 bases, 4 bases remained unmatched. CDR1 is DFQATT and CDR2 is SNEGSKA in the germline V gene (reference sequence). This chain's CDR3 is CSASASGGASTDTQYF. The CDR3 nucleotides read TGCAGTGCTAGCGCTAGCGGGGGGGCTAGCACAGATACGCAGTATTTT.

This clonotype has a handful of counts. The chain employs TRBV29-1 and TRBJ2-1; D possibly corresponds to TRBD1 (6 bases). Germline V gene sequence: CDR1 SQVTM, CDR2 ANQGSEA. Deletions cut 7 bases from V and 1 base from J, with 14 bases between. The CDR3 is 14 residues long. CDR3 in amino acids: CSGGPGHSYNEQFF. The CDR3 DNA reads TGCAGCGGGGGTCCGGGACATTCCTACAATGAGCAGTTCTTC.

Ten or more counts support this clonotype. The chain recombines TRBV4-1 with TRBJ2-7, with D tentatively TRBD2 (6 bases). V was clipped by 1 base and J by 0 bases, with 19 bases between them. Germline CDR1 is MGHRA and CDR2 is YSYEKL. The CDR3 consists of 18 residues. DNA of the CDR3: TGCGCCAGCAGCCAAGGTCTTAGTAGCGGAGTCTTCTCCTACGAGCAGTACTTC. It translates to CASSQGLSSGVFSYEQYF.

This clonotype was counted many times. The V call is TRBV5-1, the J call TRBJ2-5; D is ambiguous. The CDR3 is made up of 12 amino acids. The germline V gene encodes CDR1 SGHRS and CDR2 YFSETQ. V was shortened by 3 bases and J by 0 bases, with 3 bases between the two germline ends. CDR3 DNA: TGCGCCAGCAGCTCCCACCAAGAGACCCAGTACTTC. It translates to CASSSHQETQYF.

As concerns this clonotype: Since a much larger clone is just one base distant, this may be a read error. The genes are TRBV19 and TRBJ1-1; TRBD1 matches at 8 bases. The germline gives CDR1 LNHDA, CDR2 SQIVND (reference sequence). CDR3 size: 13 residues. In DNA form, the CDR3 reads TGTGCCGGGGGGCTCGGACAGGGCACTGAAGTTTTCTTT. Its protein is CAGGLGQGTEVFF.

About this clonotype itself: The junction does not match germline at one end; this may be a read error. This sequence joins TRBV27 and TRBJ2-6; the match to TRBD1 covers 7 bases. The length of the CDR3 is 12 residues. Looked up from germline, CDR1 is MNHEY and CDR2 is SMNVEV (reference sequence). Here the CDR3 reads CASSGQANALAF. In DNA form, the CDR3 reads TGTGCCAGCAGTGGACAGGCCAACGCCCTGGCTTTC.

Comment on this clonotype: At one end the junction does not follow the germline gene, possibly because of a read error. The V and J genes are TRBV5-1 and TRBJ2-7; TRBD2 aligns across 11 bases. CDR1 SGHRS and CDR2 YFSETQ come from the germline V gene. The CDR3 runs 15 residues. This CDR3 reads CARSLTSGTPYEQYF. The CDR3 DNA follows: TGCGCCAGAAGCTTGACTAGCGGGACCCCCTACGAGCAGTACTTC.